These 17 T cell receptor beta chains came from one sample sequenced in a study of blood T cell repertoires in COVID-19. The table came from immunoSEQ multiplex PCR; TCRdb's copy has only in-frame clones and leaves some out. The data show 260,000 or so clones, more than 70% seen once. The specimen was PBMCs or T cells enriched from blood (not recorded which). The receptors derive from a woman aged 40 to 50 with acute COVID-19.

V gene TRBV5-1 combines with J gene TRBJ1-4; perhaps TRBD1 as D (5 bases). The CDR3 length is 14 residues. Per germline, CDR1 SGHRS and CDR2 YFSETQ. The V end lost 1 base, the J end lost 8 bases, and 12 bases lay between the germline ends. Here the CDR3 reads CASSLQGAGEKLFF. The CDR3, as DNA: TGCGCCAGCAGCTTGCAGGGAGCGGGGGAAAAACTGTTTTTT.

This chain joins TRBV28 and TRBJ1-2; possibly TRBD1 for D (6 bases). V shed 3 bases and J shed 8 bases, with 13 bases lying between them. The CDR3 loop spans 13 amino acids. The germline V gene has CDR1 MDHEN and CDR2 SYDVKM. The CDR3 nucleotides read TGTGCCAGCAGTTTGGGGGCCCGGAGAGGCTACACCTTC. This encodes CASSLGARRGYTF.

The chain has TRBV6-6 and TRBJ2-3, with 12 bases that match TRBD2. This CDR3 comprises 16 residues. The J segment lost 3 bases and the V segment lost 5 bases, leaving 6 bases of the junction unmatched. Per the germline V gene, CDR1 is MNHNY and CDR2 is SVGAGI (reference sequence). The DNA for the CDR3 is TGTGCCAGCAGTCTTCGACTAGCGGGAGTAACAGATACGCAGTATTTT. Its translation: CASSLRLAGVTDTQYF.

The rearrangement uses TRBV10-1 and TRBJ2-7; 7 positions agree with TRBD1. The junction had 8 bases not matched to a gene; V was cut back by 2 bases and J by 4 bases. This CDR3 contains 15 residues. CDR1 and CDR2 from the germline V gene are WNHNN and SYGVQD (reference sequence). CDR3 DNA: TGCGCCAGCAGTGAGGGGACAGTCGCCCCTTACGAGCAGTACTTC. This sequence encodes CASSEGTVAPYEQYF.

J is TRBJ2-2 and V is TRBV12-3 or TRBV12-4; D not resolved. Trimming cost V 6 bases and J 0 bases, with 5 bases left between them. The CDR3 is made up of 13 amino acids. CDR3: CASSTTNTGELFF. As DNA, the CDR3 is TGTGCCAGCAGCACTACGAACACCGGGGAGCTGTTTTTT.

This clone occurred once. The chain carries TRBV27 and TRBJ2-3; 7 bases are a match to TRBD2. Per germline, CDR1 MNHEY and CDR2 SMNVEV (reference sequence). This CDR3 spans 16 amino acids. The V segment lost 5 bases and the J segment 0 bases; nucleotides outside the gene matches: 8. The CDR3 sequence: CASSLLGAGSTDTQYF. Here the CDR3 DNA reads TGTGCCAGCAGTCTCCTTGGAGCGGGGAGCACAGATACGCAGTATTTT.

This clone occurred once. The chain links TRBV12-3 or TRBV12-4 to TRBJ1-1; D gene uncertain. V was trimmed by 9 bases and J by 5 bases, leaving 16 bases between them. This CDR3 region has 13 residues. The CDR3 protein is CASVGGRVTEAFF. The DNA for the CDR3 is TGTGCCAGTGTAGGAGGGCGCGTGACTGAAGCTTTCTTT.

V and J are TRBV30 and TRBJ2-1, with TRBD2 as a possible D gene (5 bases). Germline V lookup: CDR1 GTSNPN, CDR2 SVGIG (reference sequence). CDR3 length: 13 amino acids. V lost 0 bases and J lost 8, with 11 bases in between. The CDR3 region has the DNA TGTGCCTGGAGTGTACAAGGAGCGGATGAGCAGTTCTTC. This translates into CAWSVQGADEQFF.

The chain links TRBV27 to TRBJ2-1, with 9 positions matching TRBD2. Germline lookup yields CDR1 MNHEY and CDR2 SMNVEV (reference sequence). CDR3 length: 16 amino acids. The V gene end was trimmed by 1 base and the J gene end by 8 bases; junction bases not matched to a gene: 9. CDR3 DNA: TGTGCCAGCAGTTTATTGATGGCGGGAGGGCCACATGAGCAGTTCTTC. Its translation: CASSLLMAGGPHEQFF.

The rearrangement links TRBV6-5 to TRBJ1-1, with D unresolved. CDR1 MNHEY and CDR2 SVGAGI come from the germline V gene. The CDR3 is 14 residues long. With 0 bases removed from V and 2 bases from J, the gap between germline ends came to 7 bases. CDR3 DNA: TGTGCCAGCAGTTACTCGGGCAGCAACACTGAAGCTTTCTTT. Protein product: CASSYSGSNTEAFF.

The V and J genes are TRBV6-5 and TRBJ1-6; TRBD1 matches 7 bases. The V segment lost 2 bases and the J segment 9 bases; nucleotides outside the gene matches: 1. The CDR3 extends over 13 amino acids. Per the germline V gene, CDR1 is MNHEY and CDR2 is SVGAGI. The CDR3 sequence: CASSYGTVSPLHF. The CDR3 DNA is TGTGCCAGCAGTTACGGGACAGTTTCACCCCTCCACTTT.

The chain has TRBV28 and TRBJ2-4, with D maybe TRBD1 (5 bases). Germline V gene lookup returns CDR1 MDHEN and CDR2 SYDVKM. V shed 6 bases and J shed 1 base, with 13 bases lying between them. CDR3 length: 15 residues. CDR3 sequence reads: CASRGRWIAKNIQYF. Written as DNA, the CDR3 is TGTGCCAGCAGGGGGCGTTGGATTGCCAAAAACATTCAGTACTTC.

The table lists this clone with a count of one. This chain joins TRBV24-1 and TRBJ2-1, with a tentative D call TRBD1 (5 bases). Germline CDR1 KGHDR, CDR2 SFDVKD. CDR3 length equals 14 residues. The ends were cut back, 6 bases at V and 3 bases at J, with 11 bases in the middle. CDR3 nucleotides: TGTGCCACCAGTAATCCAGGGAACTACAATGAGCAGTTCTTC. As protein: CATSNPGNYNEQFF.

The chain uses TRBV18 and TRBJ1-5; D may be TRBD1 (6 bases). With 5 bases removed from V and 5 bases from J, the gap between germline ends came to 10 bases. The CDR3 loop spans 13 amino acids. In germline, CDR1 is KGHSH, CDR2 LQKENI. CDR3 protein: CASSGGRDQPQHF. In nucleotides, the CDR3 is TGTGCCAGCTCAGGGGGCAGAGATCAGCCCCAGCATTTT.

This chain uses TRBV28 with TRBJ2-3; no firm D call. CDR1 and CDR2 (germline): MDHEN, SYDVKM. The CDR3 spans 15 residues. V lost 3 bases and J 4 bases, leaving 14 bases between the germline ends. CDR3 region: CASSFPFLNADTQYF. As DNA, the CDR3 is TGTGCCAGCAGTTTTCCGTTTCTAAACGCAGATACGCAGTATTTT. Together with reference TRBV28 and TRBJ2-3, the CDR3 gives the full variable domain: DVKVTQSSRYLVKRTGEKVFLECVQDMDHENMFWYRQDPGLGLRLIYFSYDVKMKEKGDIPEGYSVSREKKERFSLILESASTNQTSMYLCASSFPFLNADTQYFGPGTRLTVL.

The V and J genes are TRBV4-2 and TRBJ1-2; perhaps TRBD1 as D (6 bases). The V gene lost 0 bases and the J gene lost 5 bases, with 13 bases spanning the gap. CDR1 and CDR2 from the germline V gene are LGHNA and YNFKEQ. The CDR3 sequence is 15 residues long. The chain's CDR3 is CASSQDGTGNYGYTF. The CDR3 DNA sequence: TGTGCCAGCAGCCAAGATGGCACAGGGAATTATGGCTACACCTTC.

The genes are TRBV7-2 and TRBJ1-1; D is unclear. Trimming cost V 3 bases and J 4 bases, with 15 bases left between them. This CDR3 spans 15 amino acids. Germline V gene lookup returns CDR1 SGHTA and CDR2 FQGNSA. The CDR3 nucleotides are TGTGCCAGCAGCTTTTTTATGGGAGCTCGCACTGAAGCTTTCTTT. The encoded protein is CASSFFMGARTEAFF.